A single T cell receptor (beta chain) is shown here with its context. Antigen specificity is unknown. RNA extraction was followed by reverse transcription into cDNA, which acted as the sequencing template. Sequencing used immunoSEQ multiplex PCR; TCRdb keeps in-frame clones, though not all of them. The sample contains 80,000 or so clones, approximately 70% of which appear only once. CDR3 length equals 14 residues. V trimming: 5 bases; J trimming: 9 bases; junction bases outside the gene matches: 5. The germline V gene has CDR1 MNHEY and CDR2 SMNVEV (reference sequence). This sample stems from a study of CD8+ T cells in alopecia areata. Study conclusions and caveats: Having one nonresponder leaves uncertain how baseline CD8+ expansion relates to response.

Regarding treatment: oral pan-JAK inhibitor, 5-10 mg twice daily. The sequencing here drew on CD8+ T cells sorted from blood, taken at week 24, from a patient treated with tofacitinib. J is TRBJ1-6 and V is TRBV27, with 9 bases matching TRBD1. The clonotype originates from a human donor with alopecia areata. CDR3 sequence (DNA): TGTGCCAGCAGTGAGGACAGGGGTCTTTCACCCCTCCACTTT. This encodes CASSEDRGLSPLHF.